The clone carrying this T cell receptor beta chain was recorded only once. Its antigen is not identified. The entry originates in a study of shared clonotypes between healthy human individuals. The study, taken as a whole, reports: As a rule, naive subsets had a larger estimated richness than memory subsets. Rarefaction curves obtained for sorted subsets showed sequencing incomplete despite large depth.

V was cut by 2 bases and J by 6 bases, with 20 bases left in between. The germline gives CDR1 MNHEY, CDR2 SMNVEV (reference sequence). The length of the CDR3 is 16 residues. Within Nashville, Tennessee resided all donors, each a Caucasian adult. Sequencing was performed with immunoSEQ multiplex PCR; in TCRdb, only in-frame clones are kept and a portion is missing. The table includes around 340,000 clones, less than 75% detected once. This receptor was identified in a young man in good health. Sequenced material: memory CD4+ T cells sorted from blood. The subset here: CD45RA-negative fraction. The chain links TRBV27 to TRBJ2-7; a weak D match, TRBD2 (6 bases). CDR3 region: CASSLGGWGVGGEQYF. Here the CDR3 DNA reads TGTGCCAGCAGTTTAGGGGGGTGGGGAGTCGGTGGCGAGCAGTACTTC.